This TCR beta chain was sequenced in a study of identical twins. The study's findings and limits: In drawing conclusions, the study used cross-sectional statistical analysis and did not follow the same donors. One should note that invariant MAIT and iNKT cells could partly confound zero-insertion analyses.

As to this clonotype: Its specificity is not known.

Trimming took 7 bases from V and 0 from J, leaving 7 bases between them. Germline CDR1 is MDHEN and CDR2 is SYDVKM. CDR3 size: 13 residues. cDNA carried unique molecular identifiers, and a universal primer site was added by template switching. TCRdb passed the 5' RACE reads through MiXCR, listing each CDR3 protein once. This sample yields about 240,000 distinct CDR3 sequences, of which under 12% are seen a single time; less than 12% belongs to the top ten. V is TRBV28 and J is TRBJ1-5, with no clear D. The TCR comes from a man aged 50 or older in good health. Sequencing used memory T cells sorted from blood. The DNA for the CDR3 is TGTGCCAGCACGGGGAATAGCAATCAGCCCCAGCATTTT. The encoded protein is CASTGNSNQPQHF.